The next 13 T cell receptor beta chains were all read from a single sample in a study of CD8 T cells in cerebrospinal fluid in Alzheimer's disease. TCRdb reanalyzed the 10x single-cell sequencing reads and collapses them to one entry per CDR3 protein, without DNA. The repertoire table contains over a thousand distinct CDR3 sequences. Material for sequencing was cerebrospinal fluid. Every receptor here comes from a human donor with mild cognitive impairment.

This clonotype is medium-sized by frequency. V is TRBV7-9 and J is TRBJ1-1. Germline values: CDR1 SEHNR, CDR2 FQNEAQ (reference sequence). The CDR3 covers 14 residues. The CDR3 spells CASSFVQPNTEAFF. The full variable domain, with the rest looked up from reference TRBV7-9 and TRBJ1-1, is DTGVSQNPRHKITKRGQNVTFRCDPISEHNRLYWYRQTLGQGPEFLTYFQNEAQLEKSRLLSDRFSAERPKGSFSTLEIQRTEQGDSAMYLCASSFVQPNTEAFFGQGTRLTVV.

This clonotype is classed as large by frequency. V usage is TRBV15 and J usage is TRBJ2-3. CDR1 LNHNV and CDR2 YYDKDF come from the germline V gene (reference sequence). The CDR3 has 12 residues. CDR3 region: CATSTGGNTQYF.

In terms of frequency, this clonotype is medium-sized. The chain combines TRBV6-2 or TRBV6-3 with TRBJ1-6. The CDR3 totals 12 residues. Germline values: CDR1 MNHEY, CDR2 SVGEGT. This CDR3 is CASSAYNSPLHF.

Considering frequency, this clonotype is medium-sized (0.01 to 0.1%). The chain has TRBV7-2 and TRBJ2-2; TCRdb proposes TRBD2, but this gene call is untestable without DNA. Germline CDR1 and CDR2: SGHTA and FQGNSA. This CDR3 spans 16 amino acids. The CDR3 loop reads CASSLAYIVNTGELFF. Full variable domain (rest looked up from reference TRBV7-2 and TRBJ2-2): GAGVSQSPSNKVTEKGKDVELRCDPISGHTALYWYRQSLGQGLEFLIYFQGNSAPDKSGLPSDRFSAERTGGSVSTLTIQRTQQEDSAVYLCASSLAYIVNTGELFFGEGSRLTVL.

The chain joins TRBV20-1 to TRBJ1-2; TCRdb selects TRBD1, and the lack of DNA leaves this call unchecked. Per the germline V gene, CDR1 is DFQATT and CDR2 is SNEGSKA (reference sequence). This CDR3 is built from 14 residues. CDR3 in amino acids: CSARRQGMDYGYTF.

This clonotype is identified as medium-sized (0.01 to 0.1%) from frequency. This chain connects TRBV7-2 to TRBJ1-4; the TRBD1 assignment by TCRdb is unverifiable without DNA. Looked up from germline, CDR1 is SGHTA and CDR2 is FQGNSA. There are 16 residues in the CDR3. Here the CDR3 reads CASSFTAGQGDEKLFF.

V and J are TRBV10-3 and TRBJ2-3; the TRBD2 assignment by TCRdb is unverifiable without DNA. Germline CDR1 ENHRY, CDR2 SYGVKD. This CDR3 spans 18 amino acids. The CDR3 loop is CAISEPGLAGGAADTQYF.

This chain joins TRBV5-6 and TRBJ2-1; TCRdb's D gene call, TRBD2, goes unchecked for lack of DNA. Germline CDR1 SGHDT, CDR2 YYEEEE. The CDR3 has 16 amino acids. This CDR3 is CASSLVLAGGRREQFF.

The chain uses TRBV10-1 and TRBJ1-1; with no DNA, the TCRdb D assignment of TRBD1 cannot be verified. The CDR3 loop spans 13 amino acids. From germline, CDR1 is WNHNN and CDR2 SYGVQD (reference sequence). The CDR3 sequence: CASSTGVGTEAFF.

The chain recombines TRBV12-3 or TRBV12-4 with TRBJ2-7; TCRdb indicates TRBD2, and absent DNA this call remains unverified. The CDR3 runs 12 residues. The chain's CDR3 is CASSPTSDGQYF.

The chain carries TRBV7-9 and TRBJ2-3; the D call of TRBD1 rests on TCRdb alone, since no DNA is present to check it. The CDR3 runs 14 residues. CDR1 SEHNR and CDR2 FQNEAQ come from the germline V gene (reference sequence). The CDR3 sequence: CASSRTGATDTQYF.

The V call is TRBV5-8, the J call TRBJ2-7. The CDR3 runs 13 residues. The germline V gene encodes CDR1 SGHTS and CDR2 YDEGEE. CDR3 loop: CASSSWNGDEQYF. The variable domain in full, completed from reference TRBV5-8 and TRBJ2-7, reads EAGVTQSPTHLIKTRGQQATLRCSPISGHTSVYWYQQALGLGLQFLLWYDEGEERNRGNFPPRFSGRQFPNYSSELNVNALELEDSALYLCASSSWNGDEQYFGPGTRLTVT.

The chain recombines TRBV28 with TRBJ1-2; TCRdb's assignment of TRBD1 cannot be checked, as there is no DNA. The germline CDR1 and CDR2 sequences are MDHEN and SYDVKM. This CDR3 comprises 13 residues. The CDR3 spells CASLPGNSDGYTF.